The next 6 T cell receptor beta chains were all read from a single sample in a study of T cell repertoires in cytomegalovirus infection. No antigens are known for them. TCRdb processed the reads anew with MiXCR; each CDR3 protein has one entry. Altogether about 920,000 distinct CDR3 sequences are present, 31% being singletons, with the ten largest covering about an eighth. This sample comprised cultured CD8+ T cells from PBMCs, obtained from culture after CMV antigen stimulation. These receptors were collected from a human donor in good health (CMV status not recorded). Some clones in this sample may be carry-over from other donors' samples.

This chain links TRBV28 with TRBJ1-6; 7 bases are shared with TRBD1. The CDR3 consists of 15 residues. CDR1 is MDHEN, CDR2 SYDVKM, per germline. J was trimmed by 9 bases and V by 5 bases; bases with no gene match: 10. In nucleotides, the CDR3 is TGTGCCAGCAGTCGAACGGACAGGAGGAGTTCACCCCTCCACTTT. The encoded protein is CASSRTDRRSSPLHF.

The chain employs TRBV5-1 and TRBJ1-1; D ambiguous. Germline-derived CDR1 and CDR2 are SGHRS and YFSETQ. V dropped 0 bases and J dropped 3 bases, with 9 bases sitting between them. The CDR3 is 14 residues long. For the CDR3, the DNA is TGCGCCAGCAGCTTGGGAGGAGATTACACTGAAGCTTTCTTT. Its translation is CASSLGGDYTEAFF.

V gene TRBV7-9 combines with J gene TRBJ1-3, with 9 nucleotides matching TRBD1. This CDR3 has 18 residues. The V and J ends lost 4 bases and 2 bases, in that order; junction bases with no gene match: 12. Germline V CDR1 and CDR2: SEHNR, FQNEAQ (reference sequence). The CDR3 DNA sequence: TGTGCCAGCAGCTCCCCCAGGTGGACAGGGGTCCCTGGAAACACCATATATTTT. It specifies CASSSPRWTGVPGNTIYF.

This clonotype was counted only a few times. CDR3 loop: CASNIGRGGNQPQHF. As DNA, the CDR3 is TGTGCCAGCAATATAGGGCGGGGCGGCAATCAGCCCCAGCATTTT. V gene TRBV6-2 or TRBV6-3 combines with J gene TRBJ1-5, with D possibly matching TRBD1 (5 bases). V gave up 7 bases and J gave up 2 bases, with 15 bases separating them. The CDR3 totals 15 residues. Germline-derived CDR1 and CDR2 are MNHEY and SVGEGT.

This clonotype was observed a handful of times. This chain joins TRBV5-5 and TRBJ1-2; 8 bases align to TRBD1. Germline V gene lookup returns CDR1 SGHKS and CDR2 YYEKEE (reference sequence). There are 19 residues in the CDR3. V trimming: 2 bases; J trimming: 6 bases; junction bases outside the gene matches: 21. The DNA for the CDR3 is TGTGCCAGCAGCTTTGAGGGAGAATTACTGGGACAGGCGACAAATGGCTACACCTTC. It codes for CASSFEGELLGQATNGYTF.

The chain combines TRBV6-6 with TRBJ1-5; 12 bases align to TRBD1. V lost 2 bases, J lost 0 bases, and 11 bases stayed unmatched. The CDR3 has 20 amino acids. Germline CDR1 is MNHNY and CDR2 is SVGAGI (reference sequence). CDR3 region: CASSYGSLGQGAGSNQPQHF. CDR3 DNA: TGTGCCAGCAGTTACGGTTCCTTGGGACAGGGGGCGGGTAGCAATCAGCCCCAGCATTTT.